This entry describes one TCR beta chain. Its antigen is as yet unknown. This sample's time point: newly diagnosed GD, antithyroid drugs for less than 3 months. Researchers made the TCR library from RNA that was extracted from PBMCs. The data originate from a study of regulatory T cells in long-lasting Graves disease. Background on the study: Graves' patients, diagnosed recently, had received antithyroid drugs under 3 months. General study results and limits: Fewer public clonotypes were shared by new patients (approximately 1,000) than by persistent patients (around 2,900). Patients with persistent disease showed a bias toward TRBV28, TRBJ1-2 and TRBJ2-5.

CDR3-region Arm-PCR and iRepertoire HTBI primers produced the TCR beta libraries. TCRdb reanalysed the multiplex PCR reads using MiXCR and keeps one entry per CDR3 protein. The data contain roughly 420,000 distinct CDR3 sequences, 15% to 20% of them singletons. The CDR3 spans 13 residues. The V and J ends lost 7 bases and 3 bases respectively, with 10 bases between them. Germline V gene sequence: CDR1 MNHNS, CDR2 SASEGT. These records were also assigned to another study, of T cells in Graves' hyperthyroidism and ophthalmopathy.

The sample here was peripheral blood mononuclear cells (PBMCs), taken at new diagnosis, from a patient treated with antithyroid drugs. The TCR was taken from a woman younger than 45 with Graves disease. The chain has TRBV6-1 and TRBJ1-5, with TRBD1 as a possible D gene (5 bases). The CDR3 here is CASTWGVNQPQHF. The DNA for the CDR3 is TGTGCCAGCACCTGGGGCGTCAATCAGCCCCAGCATTTT.